A single sample is the source of the 8 T cell receptor beta chains below, sequenced in a study of shared clonotypes between healthy human individuals. Profiling relied on immunoSEQ multiplex PCR, and the TCRdb table lists in-frame clones only, not all of them. Here the sample spans approximately 640,000 clones, approximately 79% being singletons. The sample was memory CD4+ T cells sorted from blood. Subset: CD45RA-negative fraction. Receptors were obtained from a woman aged 25 to 39 in good health.

This clone was detected many times. The chain is built from TRBV18 and TRBJ2-2, with D unresolved. CDR1 is KGHSH, CDR2 LQKENI, per germline. This CDR3 is 14 amino acids long. V was trimmed by 5 bases and J by 3 bases, leaving 10 bases between them. CDR3 loop: CASSTRTDTGELFF. DNA for the CDR3: TGTGCCAGCTCAACAAGGACGGACACCGGGGAGCTGTTTTTT. Filled out from reference TRBV18 and TRBJ2-2, the complete variable domain reads NAGVMQNPRHLVRRRGQEARLRCSPMKGHSHVYWYRQLPEEGLKFMVYLQKENIIDESGMPKERFSAEFPKEGPSILRIQQVVRGDSAAYFCASSTRTDTGELFFGEGSRLTVL.

This clone showed up just a few times. This chain uses TRBV25-1 with TRBJ2-7; no reliable D call. Trimming stripped 3 bases from V and 6 bases from J, with 12 bases between. CDR3 length: 13 residues. Germline assignment: CDR1 MGHDK and CDR2 SYGVNS. The CDR3 sequence: CASSDDLGTEQYF. Here the CDR3 DNA reads TGTGCCAGCAGTGATGATTTAGGAACCGAGCAGTACTTC.

The chain combines TRBV27 with TRBJ1-1; D call uncertain. With 4 bases removed from V and 5 bases from J, the gap between germline ends came to 11 bases. Germline-derived CDR1 and CDR2 are MNHEY and SMNVEV (reference sequence). The CDR3 contains 13 residues. The chain's CDR3 is CASSYRGGTEAFF. For the CDR3, the DNA is TGTGCCAGCAGTTATCGGGGTGGGACTGAAGCTTTCTTT.

The rearrangement uses TRBV19 and TRBJ2-7, with a weak D call TRBD2 (6 bases). V was cut by 6 bases and J by 3 bases, with 9 bases left in between. Per germline, CDR1 LNHDA and CDR2 SQIVND (reference sequence). The CDR3 spans 12 residues. Here the CDR3 DNA reads TGTGCCAGTAGCCGACTAGGCTACGAGCAGTACTTC. This codes for CASSRLGYEQYF.

Details on this clone: This specimen includes other DNA sequences encoding the same CDR3. DNA of the CDR3: TGCAGCGTTTCTCCGTCACAAGAGACCCAGTACTTC. It translates to CSVSPSQETQYF. The genes are TRBV29-1 and TRBJ2-5, with D unclear. The CDR3 has 12 residues. Germline CDR1 SQVTM, CDR2 ANQGSEA. Trimming took 5 bases from V and 2 from J, leaving 9 bases between them.

To note about this clone: The same CDR3 arises from other DNA sequences in this sample as well. The gene calls are TRBV5-1 and TRBJ2-3; no clear D. Germline CDR1 SGHRS, CDR2 YFSETQ. This CDR3 has 15 amino acids. Trimming took off 4 bases at V and 0 bases at J, with 12 bases between the two ends. Here the CDR3 reads CASSRDRPSTDTQYF. CDR3 coding DNA: TGCGCCAGCAGCCGAGACCGTCCTAGCACAGATACGCAGTATTTT.

J is TRBJ2-1 and V is TRBV6-5; D is uncertain. The germline V and J ends were trimmed by 0 bases and 8 bases, with 11 bases remaining between them. The length of the CDR3 is 14 residues. Germline V lookup: CDR1 MNHEY, CDR2 SVGAGI. In nucleotides, the CDR3 is TGTGCCAGCAGTTACTCGGGTCTTACGGATGAGCAGTTCTTC. This codes for CASSYSGLTDEQFF.

The CDR3 DNA follows: TGTGCCAGCAGAGGCCGCATAGGGGCGGACGGGAAGACTTACTCTGGAAACACCATATATTTT. As protein: CASRGRIGADGKTYSGNTIYF. The chain uses TRBV28 and TRBJ1-3; the D gene is possibly TRBD1 (5 bases). The germline V gene has CDR1 MDHEN and CDR2 SYDVKM. CDR3 length: 21 amino acids. Trimming took 6 bases from V and 0 from J, leaving 30 bases between them.